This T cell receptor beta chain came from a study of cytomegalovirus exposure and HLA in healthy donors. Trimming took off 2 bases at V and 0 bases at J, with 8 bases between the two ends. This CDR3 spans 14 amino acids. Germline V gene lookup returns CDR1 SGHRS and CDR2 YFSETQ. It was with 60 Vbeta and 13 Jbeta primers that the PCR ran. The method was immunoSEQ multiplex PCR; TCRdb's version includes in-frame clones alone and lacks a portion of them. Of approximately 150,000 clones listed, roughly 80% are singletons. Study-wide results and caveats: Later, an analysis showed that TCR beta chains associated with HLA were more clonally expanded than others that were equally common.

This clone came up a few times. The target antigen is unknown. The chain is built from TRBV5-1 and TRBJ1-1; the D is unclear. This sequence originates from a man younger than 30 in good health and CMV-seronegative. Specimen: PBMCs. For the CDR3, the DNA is TGCGCCAGCAGCTTTGGGAGGCTGAACACTGAAGCTTTCTTT. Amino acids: CASSFGRLNTEAFF.